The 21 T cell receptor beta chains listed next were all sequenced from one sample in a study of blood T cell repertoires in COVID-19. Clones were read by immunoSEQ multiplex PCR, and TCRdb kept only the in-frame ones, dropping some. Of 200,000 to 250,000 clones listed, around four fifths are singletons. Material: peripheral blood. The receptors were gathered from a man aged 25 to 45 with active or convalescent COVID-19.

Written as DNA, the CDR3 is TGTGCCAGCCGACAGGGAGGCATGAACACTGAAGCTTTCTTT. It specifies CASRQGGMNTEAFF. This chain uses TRBV28 with TRBJ1-1; 7 bases agree with TRBD1. The CDR3 runs 14 residues. V was pared by 8 bases and J by 0 bases, with 6 bases of the junction left unmatched. CDR1 MDHEN and CDR2 SYDVKM come from the germline V gene. Complete variable domain (other parts from reference TRBV28 and TRBJ1-1): DVKVTQSSRYLVKRTGEKVFLECVQDMDHENMFWYRQDPGLGLRLIYFSYDVKMKEKGDIPEGYSVSREKKERFSLILESASTNQTSMYLCASRQGGMNTEAFFGQGTRLTVV.

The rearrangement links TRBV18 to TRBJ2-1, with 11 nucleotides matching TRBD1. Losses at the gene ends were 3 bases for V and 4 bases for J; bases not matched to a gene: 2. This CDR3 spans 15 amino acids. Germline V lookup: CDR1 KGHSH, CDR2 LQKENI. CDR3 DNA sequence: TGTGCCAGCTCACCCGGACAGGGGGCGTACAATGAGCAGTTCTTC. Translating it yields CASSPGQGAYNEQFF.

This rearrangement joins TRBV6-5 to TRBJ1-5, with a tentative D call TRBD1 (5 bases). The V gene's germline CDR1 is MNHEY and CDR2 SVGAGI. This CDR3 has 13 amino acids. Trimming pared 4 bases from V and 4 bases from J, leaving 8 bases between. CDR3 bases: TGTGCCAGCAGTTTCAGACAGAATCAGCCCCAGCATTTT. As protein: CASSFRQNQPQHF.

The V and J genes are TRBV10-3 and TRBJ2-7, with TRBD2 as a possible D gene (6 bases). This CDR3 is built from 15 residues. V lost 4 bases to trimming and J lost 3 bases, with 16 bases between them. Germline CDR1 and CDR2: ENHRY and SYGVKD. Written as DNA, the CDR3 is TGTGCCATCAGTGGGGCTAGCGTCTCACTCTACGAGCAGTACTTC. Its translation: CAISGASVSLYEQYF.

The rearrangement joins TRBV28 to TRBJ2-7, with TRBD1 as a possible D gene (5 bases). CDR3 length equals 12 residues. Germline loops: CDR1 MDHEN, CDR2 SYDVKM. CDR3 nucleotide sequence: TGTGCTACAGGCCCCCTGTTCTACGAGCAGTACTTC. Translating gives CATGPLFYEQYF.

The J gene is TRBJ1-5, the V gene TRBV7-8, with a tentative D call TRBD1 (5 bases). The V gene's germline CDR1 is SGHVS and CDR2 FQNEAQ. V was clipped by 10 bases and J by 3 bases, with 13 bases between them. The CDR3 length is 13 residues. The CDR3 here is CATGGENNQPQHF. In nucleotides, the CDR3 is TGTGCCACTGGGGGGGAGAACAATCAGCCCCAGCATTTT.

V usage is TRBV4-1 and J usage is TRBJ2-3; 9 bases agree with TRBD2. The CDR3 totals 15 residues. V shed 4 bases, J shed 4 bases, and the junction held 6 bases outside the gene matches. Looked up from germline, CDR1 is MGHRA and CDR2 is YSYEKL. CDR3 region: CASSLRTSEADTQYF. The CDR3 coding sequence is TGCGCCAGCAGCCTCCGGACTAGCGAGGCAGATACGCAGTATTTT.

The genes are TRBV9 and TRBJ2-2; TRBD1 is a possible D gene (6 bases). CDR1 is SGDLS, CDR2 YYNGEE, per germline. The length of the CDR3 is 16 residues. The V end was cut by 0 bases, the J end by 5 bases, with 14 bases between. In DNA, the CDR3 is TGTGCCAGCAGCGTAGTTGTGGGGGCAGGGACCGGGGAGCTGTTTTTT. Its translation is CASSVVVGAGTGELFF.

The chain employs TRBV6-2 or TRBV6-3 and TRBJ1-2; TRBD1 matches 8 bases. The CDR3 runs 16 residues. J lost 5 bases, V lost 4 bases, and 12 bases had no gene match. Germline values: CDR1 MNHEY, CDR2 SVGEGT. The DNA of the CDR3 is TGTGCCAGCAGTTGGGACAGGAGGTTACCCATGTATGGCTACACCTTC. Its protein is CASSWDRRLPMYGYTF.

CDR3 in amino acids: CASSGTSKATGELFF. The CDR3 DNA reads TGTGCCAGCAGCGGAACTAGCAAGGCGACCGGGGAGCTGTTTTTT. The gene calls are TRBV9 and TRBJ2-2, with a possible D match to TRBD2 (6 bases). The CDR3 consists of 15 residues. Germline V lookup: CDR1 SGDLS, CDR2 YYNGEE. Between the trimmed V and J ends, which lost 3 bases and 5 bases, there was a span of 14 bases.

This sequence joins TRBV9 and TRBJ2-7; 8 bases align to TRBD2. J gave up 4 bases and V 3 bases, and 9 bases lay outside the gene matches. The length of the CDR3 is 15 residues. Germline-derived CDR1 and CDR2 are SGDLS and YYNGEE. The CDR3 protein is CASSEGHGREYEQYF. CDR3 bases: TGTGCCAGCAGCGAGGGCCACGGGAGGGAATACGAGCAGTACTTC.

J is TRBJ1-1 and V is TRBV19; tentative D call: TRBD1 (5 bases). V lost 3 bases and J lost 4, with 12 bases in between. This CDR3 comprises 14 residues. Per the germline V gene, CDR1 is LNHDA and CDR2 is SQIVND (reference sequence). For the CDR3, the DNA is TGTGCCAGTAGTATTCCCAGGGAAGGCACTGAAGCTTTCTTT. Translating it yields CASSIPREGTEAFF.

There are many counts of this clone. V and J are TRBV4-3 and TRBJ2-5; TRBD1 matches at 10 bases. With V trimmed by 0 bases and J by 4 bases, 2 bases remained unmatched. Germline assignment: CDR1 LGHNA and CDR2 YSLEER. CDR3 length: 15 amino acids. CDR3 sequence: CASSQDRQGAETQYF. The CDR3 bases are TGCGCCAGCAGCCAAGATCGACAGGGGGCAGAGACCCAGTACTTC.

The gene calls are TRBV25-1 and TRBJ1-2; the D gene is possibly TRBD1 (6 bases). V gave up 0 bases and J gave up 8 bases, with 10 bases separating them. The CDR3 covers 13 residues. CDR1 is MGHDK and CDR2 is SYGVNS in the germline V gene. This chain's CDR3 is CASSEYQQGGYTF. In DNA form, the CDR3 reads TGTGCCAGCAGTGAATATCAACAGGGAGGCTACACCTTC.

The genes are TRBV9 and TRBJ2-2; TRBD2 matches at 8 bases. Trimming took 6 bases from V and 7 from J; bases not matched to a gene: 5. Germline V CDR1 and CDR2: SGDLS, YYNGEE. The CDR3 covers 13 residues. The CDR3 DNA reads TGTGCCAGCACAGAGACTAGCGTCGGGGAGCTGTTTTTT. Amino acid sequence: CASTETSVGELFF.

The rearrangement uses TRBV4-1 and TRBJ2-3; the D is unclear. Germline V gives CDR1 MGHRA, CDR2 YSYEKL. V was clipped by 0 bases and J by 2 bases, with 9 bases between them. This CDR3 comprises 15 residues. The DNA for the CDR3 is TGCGCCAGCAGCCAAGATATGGCCGTCACAGATACGCAGTATTTT. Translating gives CASSQDMAVTDTQYF.

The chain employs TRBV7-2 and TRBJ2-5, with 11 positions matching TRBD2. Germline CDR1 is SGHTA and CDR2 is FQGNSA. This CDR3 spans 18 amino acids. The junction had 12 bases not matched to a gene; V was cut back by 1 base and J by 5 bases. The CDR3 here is CASSLVVVAGGGPETQYF. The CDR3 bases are TGTGCCAGCAGCTTAGTAGTGGTAGCGGGGGGGGGCCCGGAGACCCAGTACTTC. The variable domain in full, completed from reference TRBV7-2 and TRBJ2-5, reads GAGVSQSPSNKVTEKGKDVELRCDPISGHTALYWYRQSLGQGLEFLIYFQGNSAPDKSGLPSDRFSAERTGGSVSTLTIQRTQQEDSAVYLCASSLVVVAGGGPETQYFGPGTRLLVL.

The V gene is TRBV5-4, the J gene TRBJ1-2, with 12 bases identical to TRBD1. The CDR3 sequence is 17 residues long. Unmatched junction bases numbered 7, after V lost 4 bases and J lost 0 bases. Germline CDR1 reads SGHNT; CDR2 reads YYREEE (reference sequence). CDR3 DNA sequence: TGTGCCAGCAGCATGGGACAGGGGGCTTCCCCTAACTATGGCTACACCTTC. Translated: CASSMGQGASPNYGYTF.

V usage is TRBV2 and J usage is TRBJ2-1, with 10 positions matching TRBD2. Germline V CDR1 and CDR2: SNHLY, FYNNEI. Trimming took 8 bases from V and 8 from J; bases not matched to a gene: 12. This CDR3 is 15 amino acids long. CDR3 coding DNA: TGTGCCAGCGTGAGAGCGGGAGGGCCAGGGGATGAGCAGTTCTTC. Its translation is CASVRAGGPGDEQFF.

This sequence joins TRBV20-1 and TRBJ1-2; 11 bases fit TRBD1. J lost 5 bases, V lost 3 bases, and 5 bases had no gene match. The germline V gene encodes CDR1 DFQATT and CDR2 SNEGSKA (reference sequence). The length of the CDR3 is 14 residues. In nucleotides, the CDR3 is TGCAGTGCTAGTACCCGGGACAGGGGGTATGGCTACACCTTC. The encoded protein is CSASTRDRGYGYTF.

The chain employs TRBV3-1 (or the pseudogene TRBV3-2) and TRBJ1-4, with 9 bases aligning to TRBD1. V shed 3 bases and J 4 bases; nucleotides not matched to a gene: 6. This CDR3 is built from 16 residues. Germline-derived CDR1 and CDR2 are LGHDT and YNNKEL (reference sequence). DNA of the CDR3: TGTGCCAGCAGCCATGGACAGGGGTTCATTAATGAAAAACTGTTTTTT. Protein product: CASSHGQGFINEKLFF.